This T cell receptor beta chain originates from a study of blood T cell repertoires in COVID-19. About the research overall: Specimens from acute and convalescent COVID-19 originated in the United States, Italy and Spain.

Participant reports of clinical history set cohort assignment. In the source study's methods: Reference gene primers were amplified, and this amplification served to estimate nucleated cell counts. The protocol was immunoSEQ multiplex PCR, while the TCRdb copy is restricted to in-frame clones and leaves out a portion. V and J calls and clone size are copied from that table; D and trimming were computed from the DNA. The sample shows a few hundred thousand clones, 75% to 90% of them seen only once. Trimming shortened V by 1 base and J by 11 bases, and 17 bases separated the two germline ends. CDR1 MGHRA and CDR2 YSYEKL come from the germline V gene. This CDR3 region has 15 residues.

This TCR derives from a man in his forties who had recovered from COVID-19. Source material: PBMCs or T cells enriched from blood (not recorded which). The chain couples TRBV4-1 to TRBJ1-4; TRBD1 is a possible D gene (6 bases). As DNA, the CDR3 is TGCGCCAGCAGCCAAGGCTTCTTCGGCCAGGGGAAACTGTTTTTT. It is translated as CASSQGFFGQGKLFF.